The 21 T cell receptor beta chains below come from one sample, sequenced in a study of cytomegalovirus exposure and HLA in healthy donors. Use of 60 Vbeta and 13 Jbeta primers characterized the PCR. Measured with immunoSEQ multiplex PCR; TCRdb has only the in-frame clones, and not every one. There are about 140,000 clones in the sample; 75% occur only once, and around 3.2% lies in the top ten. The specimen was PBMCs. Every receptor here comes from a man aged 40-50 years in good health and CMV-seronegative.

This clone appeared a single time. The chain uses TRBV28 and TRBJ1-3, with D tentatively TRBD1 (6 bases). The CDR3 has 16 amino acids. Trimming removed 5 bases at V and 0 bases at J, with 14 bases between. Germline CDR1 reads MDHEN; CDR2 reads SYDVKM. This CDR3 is CASSPRGAFSGNTIYF. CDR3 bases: TGTGCCAGCAGTCCCCGGGGGGCCTTCTCTGGAAACACCATATATTTT. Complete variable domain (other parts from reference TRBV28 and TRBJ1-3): DVKVTQSSRYLVKRTGEKVFLECVQDMDHENMFWYRQDPGLGLRLIYFSYDVKMKEKGDIPEGYSVSREKKERFSLILESASTNQTSMYLCASSPRGAFSGNTIYFGEGSWLTVV.

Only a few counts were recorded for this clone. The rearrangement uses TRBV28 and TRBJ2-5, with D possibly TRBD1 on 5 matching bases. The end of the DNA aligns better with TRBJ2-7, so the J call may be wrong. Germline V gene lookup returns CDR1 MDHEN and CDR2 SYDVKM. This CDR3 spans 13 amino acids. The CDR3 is CASRETAPYEQYF. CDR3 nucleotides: TGTGCCAGCCGAGAGACAGCCCCCTACGAGCAGTACTTC.

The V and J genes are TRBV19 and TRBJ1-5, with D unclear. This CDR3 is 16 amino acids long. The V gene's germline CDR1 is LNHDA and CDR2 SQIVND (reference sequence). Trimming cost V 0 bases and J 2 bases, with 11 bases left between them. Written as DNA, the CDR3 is TGTGCCAGTAGTATAGATCTTGCGATCGGCAATCAGCCCCAGCATTTT. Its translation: CASSIDLAIGNQPQHF.

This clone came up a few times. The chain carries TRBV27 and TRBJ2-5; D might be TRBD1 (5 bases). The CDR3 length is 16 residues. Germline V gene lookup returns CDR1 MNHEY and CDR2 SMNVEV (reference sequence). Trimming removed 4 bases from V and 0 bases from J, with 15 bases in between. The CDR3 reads CASSSRNTGYQETQYF. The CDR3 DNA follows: TGTGCCAGCAGTTCTCGCAATACAGGTTACCAAGAGACCCAGTACTTC.

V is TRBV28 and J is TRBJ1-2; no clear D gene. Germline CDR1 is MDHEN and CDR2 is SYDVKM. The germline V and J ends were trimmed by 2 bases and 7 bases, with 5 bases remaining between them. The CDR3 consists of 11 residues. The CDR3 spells CASSLAGGYTF. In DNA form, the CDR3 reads TGTGCCAGCAGTTTAGCGGGTGGCTACACCTTC.

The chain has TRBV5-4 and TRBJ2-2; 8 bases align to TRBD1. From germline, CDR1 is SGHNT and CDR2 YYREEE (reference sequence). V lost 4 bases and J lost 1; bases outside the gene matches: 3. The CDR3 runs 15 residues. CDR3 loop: CASSRTGLNTGELFF. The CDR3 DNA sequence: TGTGCCAGCAGCCGGACAGGGCTGAACACCGGGGAGCTGTTTTTT.

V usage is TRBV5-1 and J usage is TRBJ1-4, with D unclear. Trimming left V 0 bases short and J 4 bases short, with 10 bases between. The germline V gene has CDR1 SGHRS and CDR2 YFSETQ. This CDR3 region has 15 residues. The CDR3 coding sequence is TGCGCCAGCAGCTTGGGGTCAGACTTTAATGAAAAACTGTTTTTT. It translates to CASSLGSDFNEKLFF.

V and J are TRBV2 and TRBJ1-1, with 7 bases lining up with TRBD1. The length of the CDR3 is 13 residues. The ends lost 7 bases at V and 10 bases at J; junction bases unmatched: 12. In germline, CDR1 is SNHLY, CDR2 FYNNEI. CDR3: CASTLETGKGAFF. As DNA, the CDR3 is TGTGCCAGCACCCTTGAGACAGGGAAGGGAGCTTTCTTT. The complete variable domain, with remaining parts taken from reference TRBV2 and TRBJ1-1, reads EPEVTQTPSHQVTQMGQEVILRCVPISNHLYFYWYRQILGQKVEFLVSFYNNEISEKSEIFDDQFSVERPDGSNFTLKIRSTKLEDSAMYFCASTLETGKGAFFGQGTRLTVV.

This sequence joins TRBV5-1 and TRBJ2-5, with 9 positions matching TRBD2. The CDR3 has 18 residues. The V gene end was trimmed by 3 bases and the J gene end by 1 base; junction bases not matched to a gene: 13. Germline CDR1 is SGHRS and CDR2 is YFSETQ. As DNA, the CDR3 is TGCGCCAGCAGCTCCGGGTTTAGAGCGGGGGGACTCCAAGAGACCCAGTACTTC. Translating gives CASSSGFRAGGLQETQYF.

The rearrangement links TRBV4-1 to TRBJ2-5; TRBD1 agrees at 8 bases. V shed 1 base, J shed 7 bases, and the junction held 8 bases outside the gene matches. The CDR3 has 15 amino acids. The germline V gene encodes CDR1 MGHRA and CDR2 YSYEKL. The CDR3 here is CASSQGPDRVVTQYF. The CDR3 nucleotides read TGCGCCAGCAGCCAAGGTCCGGACAGGGTGGTGACCCAGTACTTC.

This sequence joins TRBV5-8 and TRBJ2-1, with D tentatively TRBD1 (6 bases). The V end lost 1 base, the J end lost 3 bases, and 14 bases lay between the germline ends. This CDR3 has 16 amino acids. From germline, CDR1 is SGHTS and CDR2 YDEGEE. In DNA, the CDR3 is TGTGCCAGCAGCTTGATCGGACAGAGATACTACAATGAGCAGTTCTTC. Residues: CASSLIGQRYYNEQFF. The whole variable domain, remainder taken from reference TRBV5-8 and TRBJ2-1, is EAGVTQSPTHLIKTRGQQATLRCSPISGHTSVYWYQQALGLGLQFLLWYDEGEERNRGNFPPRFSGRQFPNYSSELNVNALELEDSALYLCASSLIGQRYYNEQFFGPGTRLTVL.

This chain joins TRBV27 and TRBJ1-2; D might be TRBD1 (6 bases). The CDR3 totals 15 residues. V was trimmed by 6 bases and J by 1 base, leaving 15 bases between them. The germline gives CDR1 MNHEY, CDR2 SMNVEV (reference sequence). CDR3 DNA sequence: TGTGCCAGCAGGATGACAGGCTCGGGTAACTATGGCTACACCTTC. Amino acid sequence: CASRMTGSGNYGYTF.

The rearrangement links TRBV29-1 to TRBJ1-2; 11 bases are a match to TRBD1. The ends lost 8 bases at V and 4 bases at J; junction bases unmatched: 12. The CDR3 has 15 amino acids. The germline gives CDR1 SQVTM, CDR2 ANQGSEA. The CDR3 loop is CSSGTGGTSGYGYTF. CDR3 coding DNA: TGCAGCTCCGGGACAGGGGGGACATCGGGCTATGGCTACACCTTC.

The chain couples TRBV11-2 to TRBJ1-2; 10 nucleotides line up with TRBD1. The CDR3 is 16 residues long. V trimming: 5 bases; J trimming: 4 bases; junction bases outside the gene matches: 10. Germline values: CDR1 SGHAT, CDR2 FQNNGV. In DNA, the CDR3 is TGTGCCAGCAGCGCCCCGGGACAGGGGAGCCTCTATGGCTACACCTTC. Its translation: CASSAPGQGSLYGYTF. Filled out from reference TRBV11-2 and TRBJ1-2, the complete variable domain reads EAGVAQSPRYKIIEKRQSVAFWCNPISGHATLYWYQQILGQGPKLLIQFQNNGVVDDSQLPKDRFSAERLKGVDSTLKIQPAKLEDSAVYLCASSAPGQGSLYGYTFGSGTRLTVV.

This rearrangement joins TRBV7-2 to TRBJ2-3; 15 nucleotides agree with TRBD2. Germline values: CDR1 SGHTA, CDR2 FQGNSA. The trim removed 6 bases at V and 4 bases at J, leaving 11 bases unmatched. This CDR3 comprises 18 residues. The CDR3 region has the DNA TGTGCCAGCAGATTTAGCGGACTAGCGGGGGGGCGTGCAGATACGCAGTATTTT. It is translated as CASRFSGLAGGRADTQYF.

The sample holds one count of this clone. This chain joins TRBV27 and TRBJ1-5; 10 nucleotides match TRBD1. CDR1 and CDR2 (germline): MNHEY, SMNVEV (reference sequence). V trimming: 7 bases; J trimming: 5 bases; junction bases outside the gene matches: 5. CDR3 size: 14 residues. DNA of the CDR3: TGTGCCAGCACCCTGACAGGGGGCGATCAGCCCCAGCATTTT. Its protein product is CASTLTGGDQPQHF.

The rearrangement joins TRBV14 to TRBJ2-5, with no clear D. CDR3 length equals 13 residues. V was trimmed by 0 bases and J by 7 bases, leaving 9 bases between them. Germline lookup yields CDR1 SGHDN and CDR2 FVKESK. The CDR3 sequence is CASSQEFVWTQYF. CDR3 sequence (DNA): TGTGCCAGCAGCCAAGAATTTGTCTGGACCCAGTACTTC.

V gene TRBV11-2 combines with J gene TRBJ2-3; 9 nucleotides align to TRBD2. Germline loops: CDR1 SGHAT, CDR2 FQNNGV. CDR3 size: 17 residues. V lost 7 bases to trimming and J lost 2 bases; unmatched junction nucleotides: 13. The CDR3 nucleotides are TGTGCCAGCACTCTCTCAGAGCGGGGGGACCACACAGATACGCAGTATTTT. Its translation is CASTLSERGDHTDTQYF.

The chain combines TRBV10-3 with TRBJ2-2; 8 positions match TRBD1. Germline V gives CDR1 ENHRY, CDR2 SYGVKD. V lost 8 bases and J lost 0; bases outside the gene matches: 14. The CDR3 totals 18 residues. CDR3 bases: TGTGCCATCTGGGGAGATGGACAGGGCAGAGCGAACACCGGGGAGCTGTTTTTT. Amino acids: CAIWGDGQGRANTGELFF.

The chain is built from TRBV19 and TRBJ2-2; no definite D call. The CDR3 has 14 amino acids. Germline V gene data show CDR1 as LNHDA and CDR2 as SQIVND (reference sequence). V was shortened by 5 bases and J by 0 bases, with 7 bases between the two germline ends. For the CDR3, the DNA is TGTGCCAGTAGTCCCCAGACGAACACCGGGGAGCTGTTTTTT. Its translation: CASSPQTNTGELFF.

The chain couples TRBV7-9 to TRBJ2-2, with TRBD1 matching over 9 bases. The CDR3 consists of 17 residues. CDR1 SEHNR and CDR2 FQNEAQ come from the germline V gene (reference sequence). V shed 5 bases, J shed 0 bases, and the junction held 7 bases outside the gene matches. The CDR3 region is CASSPPRTGANTGELFF. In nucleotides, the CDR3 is TGTGCCAGCAGCCCCCCCCGGACAGGGGCGAACACCGGGGAGCTGTTTTTT.